This TCR beta chain is from a study of shared clonotypes between healthy human individuals. Germline V gene data show CDR1 as SGHTA and CDR2 as FQGNSA. The CDR3 is made up of 16 amino acids. The V gene end was trimmed by 2 bases and the J gene end by 2 bases; junction bases not matched to a gene: 4. Profiled with immunoSEQ multiplex PCR; TCRdb holds only in-frame clones, not every one. The sample includes about 2.4 million clones, 90% to 95% of them seen just once. The receptor was derived from a man aged 18 to 30 in good health. Sequences were obtained from naive CD4+ T cells sorted from blood. Documented subset: CD45RA+ positively selected. V is TRBV7-2 and J is TRBJ2-3; 10 bases are shared with TRBD2. In DNA, the CDR3 is TGTGCCAGCAGCTTACGACTAGCGGGTTACACAGATACGCAGTATTTT. It codes for CASSLRLAGYTDTQYF.